One sample yielded the 5 T cell receptor beta chains listed below, sequenced in a study of blood T cell repertoires in COVID-19. Assay used: immunoSEQ multiplex PCR; TCRdb lists only in-frame clones, some missing. The table includes some 340,000 clones, more than 90% detected once. Input material: PBMCs or T cells enriched from blood (not recorded which). The origin of the receptors is a woman in her twenties or thirties who had been exposed to COVID-19.

The gene calls are TRBV9 and TRBJ1-2; 7 nucleotides align to TRBD1. Trimming took 3 bases from V and 8 from J; bases not matched to a gene: 10. Looked up from germline, CDR1 is SGDLS and CDR2 is YYNGEE. This CDR3 is 14 amino acids long. CDR3 protein: CASSAGQIYRGYTF. CDR3 DNA: TGTGCCAGCAGCGCGGGACAGATCTATAGAGGCTACACCTTC.

This clone turned up a few times. This chain connects TRBV7-2 to TRBJ2-7; D is unclear. This CDR3 contains 14 residues. Trimming removed 1 base from V and 0 bases from J, with 7 bases in between. Per germline, CDR1 SGHTA and CDR2 FQGNSA. CDR3 region: CASSLVLSSYEQYF. CDR3 DNA: TGTGCCAGCAGCTTAGTCCTAAGCTCCTACGAGCAGTACTTC.

V gene TRBV5-6 combines with J gene TRBJ1-4; TRBD1 is a possible D gene (6 bases). V was clipped by 4 bases and J by 5 bases, with 12 bases between them. The CDR3 sequence is 14 residues long. CDR1 and CDR2 from the germline V gene are SGHDT and YYEEEE. The CDR3 DNA follows: TGTGCCAGCAGCCCCGGGACATTGAATGAAAAACTGTTTTTT. Its protein is CASSPGTLNEKLFF.

The chain combines TRBV6-4 with TRBJ1-5; D remains unclear. There are 16 residues in the CDR3. The germline V and J ends were trimmed by 0 bases and 3 bases, with 12 bases remaining between them. CDR1 and CDR2 (germline): MRHNA, SNTAGT. CDR3 sequence (DNA): TGTGCCAGCAGTGACTCGCCACACCGTCCCAATCAGCCCCAGCATTTT. Translating it yields CASSDSPHRPNQPQHF.

The chain carries TRBV7-9 and TRBJ2-3; D call uncertain. CDR3 length equals 13 residues. V dropped 10 bases and J dropped 0 bases, with 11 bases sitting between them. Germline lookup yields CDR1 SEHNR and CDR2 FQNEAQ (reference sequence). Here the CDR3 reads CATTHPSTDTQYF. CDR3 sequence (DNA): TGTGCCACGACTCATCCTAGCACAGATACGCAGTATTTT.